A selection of T cell receptor beta chains follows, all from one sample in a study of regulatory T cells in long-lasting Graves disease. Using its own MiXCR run on the multiplex PCR reads, TCRdb lists one record per CDR3 protein. The sample has 350,000 to 500,000 distinct CDR3 sequences; roughly 23% are singletons. The sample was peripheral blood mononuclear cells (PBMCs), taken when the disease was refractory, from a patient treated with antithyroid drugs. The receptors derive from a female donor with Graves disease. The CDR3 runs from the conserved cysteine through the conserved F or W. D genes are given only for firm matches. Size values are once, few and many counts, or a class for expanded clones, and some rows have none.

CDR3 protein	CDR3 DNA	V gene	J gene	D gene	clone size
CASSSFAGGDEQYF	TGTGCCAGCAGCAGTTTTGCGGGAGGGGACGAGCAGTACTTC	TRBV7-8	TRBJ2-7	TRBD2	many
CAWTLARSSYEQYF	TGTGCCTGGACCCTCGCAAGGAGCTCCTACGAGCAGTACTTC	TRBV30	TRBJ2-7	NA	few
CASSLPGPTNEKLFF	TGTGCCAGCAGCTTACCGGGTCCTACAAATGAAAAACTGTTTTTT	TRBV7-9	TRBJ1-4	NA	few
CASSLVWRAYNEQFF	TGTGCCAGCAGTTTGGTGTGGCGCGCCTACAATGAGCAGTTCTTC	TRBV28	TRBJ2-1	NA	NA
CASSPTGTANTEAFF	TGCGCCAGCAGCCCAACCGGGACGGCGAACACTGAAGCTTTCTTT	TRBV4-1	TRBJ1-1	NA	NA
CASSVGSGSTETQYF	TGTGCCAGCAGCGTTGGTAGCGGGAGCACGGAGACCCAGTACTTC	TRBV7-2	TRBJ2-5	TRBD2	many
CSATGTSHSYEQYF	TGCAGTGCTACCGGGACTAGCCACTCCTACGAGCAGTACTTC	TRBV20-1	TRBJ2-7	TRBD2	many
CATSPGPPFEAFF	TGTGCCACTAGTCCCGGACCGCCCTTTGAAGCTTTCTTT	TRBV28	TRBJ1-1	NA	many
CASSVDGIGSYNEQFF	TGTGCCAGCAGCGTTGACGGTATCGGCTCCTACAATGAGCAGTTCTTC	TRBV9	TRBJ2-1	NA	NA
CASSSGSTDTQYF	TGTGCCAGCAGTTCCGGGAGCACAGATACGCAGTATTTT	TRBV28	TRBJ2-3	NA	NA
CASRLSESSYNEQFF	TGTGCCAGCAGACTAAGCGAGAGCTCCTACAATGAGCAGTTCTTC	TRBV13	TRBJ2-1	NA	NA
CASSRTSETGELFF	TGTGCCAGCAGTCGGACTAGCGAGACCGGGGAGCTGTTTTTT	TRBV2	TRBJ2-2	TRBD2	many
CAWKVDVETQYF	TGTGCCTGGAAGGTCGACGTAGAGACCCAGTACTTC	TRBV30	TRBJ2-5	NA	NA
CASSQDLTSGQETQYF	TGCGCCAGCAGCCAAGACCTGACTAGCGGACAAGAGACCCAGTACTTC	TRBV4-1	TRBJ2-5	TRBD2	NA
CASSLYNQPQHF	TGTGCCAGCAGTTTATACAATCAGCCCCAGCATTTT	TRBV28	TRBJ1-5	NA	many
CASSEDYNEQFF	TGTGCCAGCAGTGAAGATTACAATGAGCAGTTCTTC	TRBV6-2/TRBV6-3	TRBJ2-1	NA	NA
CAISRGGTETQYF	TGTGCCATCTCCCGCGGGGGTACAGAGACCCAGTACTTC	TRBV24-1	TRBJ2-5	TRBD2	many
CASSEPDRKNTEAFF	TGCGCCAGCAGCGAGCCGGACAGAAAGAACACTGAAGCTTTCTTT	TRBV5-1	TRBJ1-1	NA	many
CASSEPPDYEQYF	TGTGCCAGCAGTGAACCGCCGGATTACGAGCAGTACTTC	TRBV25-1	TRBJ2-7	NA	few
CSVGSGGANVLTF	TGCAGCGTTGGGTCGGGAGGGGCCAACGTCCTGACTTTC	TRBV29-1	TRBJ2-6	NA	few
CASSPLPSGQGRPQHF	TGTGCCAGCAGTCCACTGCCATCGGGACAGGGACGTCCCCAGCATTTT	TRBV6-1	TRBJ1-5	TRBD1	NA
CASTPRGTGYGYTF	TGCGCCAGCACCCCCCGCGGGACAGGCTATGGCTACACCTTC	TRBV10-2	TRBJ1-2	TRBD1	many
CASSESVPGNTIYF	TGTGCCAGCAGTGAATCAGTTCCTGGAAACACCATATATTTT	TRBV6-1	TRBJ1-3	NA	many
CASSQDPGPVGAFF	TGTGCCAGCAGCCAAGATCCAGGCCCCGTGGGAGCTTTCTTT	TRBV3-1	TRBJ1-1	NA	many
CSASRPPIYNEQFF	TGCAGTGCTAGTAGGCCACCAATCTACAATGAGCAGTTCTTC	TRBV20-1	TRBJ2-1	NA	NA
CTSSLFQGNLPGGYTF	TGTACCAGCAGTTTATTCCAGGGGAATTTGCCTGGTGGCTACACCTTC	TRBV27	TRBJ1-2	NA	once
CASSLGPSNYGYTF	TGTGCCAGCAGCTTAGGCCCTTCTAACTATGGCTACACCTTC	TRBV7-3	TRBJ1-2	NA	many
CAWGDSYYEQYF	TGTGCCTGGGGGGACAGTTACTACGAGCAGTACTTC	TRBV30	TRBJ2-7	TRBD1	NA
CASSTSQGTSYEQYF	TGTGCCAGCAGCACTTCACAGGGCACCTCCTACGAGCAGTACTTC	TRBV6-1	TRBJ2-7	NA	NA
CASSLSGLASYEQYF	TGTGCCAGCAGTTTATCGGGACTGGCCTCCTACGAGCAGTACTTC	TRBV27	TRBJ2-7	NA	NA